This T cell receptor (beta chain) stems from a study of T cell responses to AZD1222 COVID-19 vaccine. Study-level points and caveats: The study identified only 6 or 7 AZD1222 recipients as seropositive at baseline.

A word on this clone: Its cognate antigen is unknown.

Only in-frame clones appear in the TCRdb table, and some are missing; sequencing was by immunoSEQ multiplex PCR. The sample yields around 120,000 clones, around 93% seen once. This specimen consisted of peripheral blood, obtained on day 0 of AZD1222 vaccination. The sequence came from an adult in good health.

The CDR3 sequence: CASSQITSFEQFF. The CDR3 region has the DNA TGTGCCAGCAGCCAAATCACTAGTTTTGAGCAGTTCTTC. V is TRBV14 and J is TRBJ2-1; TRBD2 is a possible D gene (5 bases). Trimming left V 2 bases short and J 9 bases short, with 11 bases between. The germline V gene encodes CDR1 SGHDN and CDR2 FVKESK. CDR3 length: 13 amino acids.